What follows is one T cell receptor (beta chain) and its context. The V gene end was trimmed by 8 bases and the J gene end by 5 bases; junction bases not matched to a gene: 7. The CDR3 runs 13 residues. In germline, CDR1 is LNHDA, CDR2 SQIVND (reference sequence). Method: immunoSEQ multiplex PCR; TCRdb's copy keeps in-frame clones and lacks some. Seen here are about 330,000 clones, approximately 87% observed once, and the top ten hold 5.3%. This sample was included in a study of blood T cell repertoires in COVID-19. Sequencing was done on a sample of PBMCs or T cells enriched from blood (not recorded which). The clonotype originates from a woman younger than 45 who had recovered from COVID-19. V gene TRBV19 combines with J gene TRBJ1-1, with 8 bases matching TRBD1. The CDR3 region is CASQTGARTEAFF. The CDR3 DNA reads TGTGCCAGTCAGACAGGGGCTAGGACTGAAGCTTTCTTT.